This T cell receptor (beta chain) comes out of a study of response to subunit inactivated influenza vaccine. In germline, CDR1 is MNHEY, CDR2 SVGEGT. V dropped 2 bases and J dropped 7 bases, with 9 bases sitting between them. The CDR3 extends over 13 amino acids. One entry per CDR3 protein, called by TCRdb with MiXCR from the RT-PCR reads. The repertoire holds 700,000 to 900,000 distinct CDR3 sequences, with less than 25% as singletons. V is TRBV6-2 or TRBV6-3 and J is TRBJ2-1; D remains unclear. Sequences were derived from PBMCs from blood, sampled 4 to 6 days after vaccination. This receptor was obtained from a man over 45 who received an inactivated influenza vaccine. This CDR3 is CASSYNIGNEQFF. The CDR3 DNA sequence: TGTGCCAGCAGTTACAACATCGGGAATGAGCAGTTCTTC.